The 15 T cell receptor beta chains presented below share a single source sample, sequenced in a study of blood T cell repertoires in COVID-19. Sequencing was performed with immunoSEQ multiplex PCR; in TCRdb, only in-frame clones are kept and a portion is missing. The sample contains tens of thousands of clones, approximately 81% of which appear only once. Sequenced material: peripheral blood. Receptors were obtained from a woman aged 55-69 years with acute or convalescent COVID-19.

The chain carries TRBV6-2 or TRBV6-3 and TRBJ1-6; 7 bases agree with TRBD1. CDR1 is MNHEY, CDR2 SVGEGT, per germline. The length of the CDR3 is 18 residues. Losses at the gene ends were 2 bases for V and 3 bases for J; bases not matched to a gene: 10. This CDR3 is CASSYPKTGRLYNSPLHF. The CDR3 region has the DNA TGTGCCAGCAGTTACCCGAAGACAGGGCGGCTCTATAATTCACCCCTCCACTTT.

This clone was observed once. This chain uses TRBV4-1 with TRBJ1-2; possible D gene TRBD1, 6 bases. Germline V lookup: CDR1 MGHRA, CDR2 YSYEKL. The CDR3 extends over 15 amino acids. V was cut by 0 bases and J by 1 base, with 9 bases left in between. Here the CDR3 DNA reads TGCGCCAGCAGCCAAGACGAGGGGGTTAACTATGGCTACACCTTC. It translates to CASSQDEGVNYGYTF.

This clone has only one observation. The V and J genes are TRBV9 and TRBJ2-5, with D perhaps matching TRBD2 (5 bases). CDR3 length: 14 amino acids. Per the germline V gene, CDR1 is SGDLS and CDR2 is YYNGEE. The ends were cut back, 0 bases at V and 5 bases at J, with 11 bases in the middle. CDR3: CASSVAAGGETQYF. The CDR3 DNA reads TGTGCCAGCAGCGTAGCTGCGGGCGGGGAGACCCAGTACTTC.

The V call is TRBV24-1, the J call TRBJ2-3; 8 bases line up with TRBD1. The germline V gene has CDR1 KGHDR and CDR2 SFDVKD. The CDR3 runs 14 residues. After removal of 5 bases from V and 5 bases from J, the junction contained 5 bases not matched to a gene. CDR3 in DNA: TGTGCCACCAGTGGGACAGGGATGGGAGATACGCAGTATTTT. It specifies CATSGTGMGDTQYF.

CDR3 sequence: CASSLLAGGLDTQYF. The DNA of the CDR3 is TGTGCCAGCAGCCTACTAGCGGGGGGACTAGATACGCAGTATTTT. The rearrangement uses TRBV11-3 and TRBJ2-3; 12 nucleotides match TRBD2. CDR3 length equals 15 residues. Germline CDR1 is SGHNT and CDR2 is YENEEA. Germline trimming cut 5 bases from V and 5 bases from J; bases unmatched to any gene: 5. The full variable domain, rest sourced from reference TRBV11-3 and TRBJ2-3, is EAGVVQSPRYKIIEKKQPVAFWCNPISGHNTLYWYLQNLGQGPELLIRYENEEAVDDSQLPKDRFSAERLKGVDSTLKIQPAELGDSAVYLCASSLLAGGLDTQYFGPGTRLTVL.

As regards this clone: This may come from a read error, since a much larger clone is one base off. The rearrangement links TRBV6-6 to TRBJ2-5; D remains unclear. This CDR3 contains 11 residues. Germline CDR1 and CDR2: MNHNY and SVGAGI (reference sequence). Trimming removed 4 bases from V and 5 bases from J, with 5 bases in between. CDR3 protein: CASSSGETQYF. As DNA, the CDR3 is TGTGCCAGCAGTTCCGGGGAGACCCAGTACTTC.

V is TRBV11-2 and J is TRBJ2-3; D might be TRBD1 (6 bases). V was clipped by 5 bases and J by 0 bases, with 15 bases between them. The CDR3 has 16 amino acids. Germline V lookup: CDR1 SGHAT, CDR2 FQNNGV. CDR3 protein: CASSQNVGQSTDTQYF. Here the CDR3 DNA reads TGTGCCAGCAGCCAAAACGTGGGACAAAGCACAGATACGCAGTATTTT.

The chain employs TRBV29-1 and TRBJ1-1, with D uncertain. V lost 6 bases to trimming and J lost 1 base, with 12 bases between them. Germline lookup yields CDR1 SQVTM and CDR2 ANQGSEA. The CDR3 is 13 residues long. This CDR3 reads CSVFVRPNTEAFF. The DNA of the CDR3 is TGCAGCGTCTTTGTCAGGCCGAACACTGAAGCTTTCTTT. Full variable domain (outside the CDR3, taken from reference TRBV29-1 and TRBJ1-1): SAVISQKPSRDICQRGTSLTIQCQVDSQVTMMFWYRQQPGQSLTLIATANQGSEATYESGFVIDKFPISRPNLTFSTLTVSNMSPEDSSIYLCSVFVRPNTEAFFGQGTRLTVV.

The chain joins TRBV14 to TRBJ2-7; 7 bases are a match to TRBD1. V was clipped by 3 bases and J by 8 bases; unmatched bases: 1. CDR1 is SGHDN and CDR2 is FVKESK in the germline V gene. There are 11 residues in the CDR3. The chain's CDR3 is CASSQTGKQYF. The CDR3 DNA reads TGTGCCAGCAGCCAGACAGGGAAGCAGTACTTC.

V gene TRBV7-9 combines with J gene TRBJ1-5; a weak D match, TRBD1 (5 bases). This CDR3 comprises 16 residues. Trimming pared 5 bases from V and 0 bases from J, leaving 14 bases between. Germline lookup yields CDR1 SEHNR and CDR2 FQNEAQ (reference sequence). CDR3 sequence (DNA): TGTGCCAGCAGCCCCCAAGACAGCCATAGCAATCAGCCCCAGCATTTT. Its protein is CASSPQDSHSNQPQHF.

CDR3 in DNA: TGTGCCAGCACTGTTCGGGGGGTAAACACTGAAGCTTTCTTT. This gives the protein CASTVRGVNTEAFF. This sequence joins TRBV6-5 and TRBJ1-1; tentative D call: TRBD1 (5 bases). Germline V gives CDR1 MNHEY, CDR2 SVGAGI. V was shortened by 7 bases and J by 2 bases, with 14 bases between the two germline ends. The CDR3 is 14 residues long.

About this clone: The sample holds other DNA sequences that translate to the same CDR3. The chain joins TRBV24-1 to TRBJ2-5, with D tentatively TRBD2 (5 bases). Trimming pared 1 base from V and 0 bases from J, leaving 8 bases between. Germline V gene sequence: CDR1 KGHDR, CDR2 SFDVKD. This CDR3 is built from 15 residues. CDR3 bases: TGTGCCACCAGTGATTTACGGGGATACCAAGAGACCCAGTACTTC. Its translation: CATSDLRGYQETQYF.

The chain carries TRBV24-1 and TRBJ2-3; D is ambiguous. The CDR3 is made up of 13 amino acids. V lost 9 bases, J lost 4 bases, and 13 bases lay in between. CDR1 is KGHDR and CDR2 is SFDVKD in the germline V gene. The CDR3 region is CATGLGRPDTQYF. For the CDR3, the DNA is TGTGCCACCGGCCTTGGGCGACCAGATACGCAGTATTTT.

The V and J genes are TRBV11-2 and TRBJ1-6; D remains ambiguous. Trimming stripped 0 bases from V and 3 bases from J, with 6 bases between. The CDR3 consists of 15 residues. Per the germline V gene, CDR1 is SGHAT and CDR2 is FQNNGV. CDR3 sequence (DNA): TGTGCCAGCAGCTTAGATGGACTCTATAATTCACCCCTCCACTTT. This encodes CASSLDGLYNSPLHF.

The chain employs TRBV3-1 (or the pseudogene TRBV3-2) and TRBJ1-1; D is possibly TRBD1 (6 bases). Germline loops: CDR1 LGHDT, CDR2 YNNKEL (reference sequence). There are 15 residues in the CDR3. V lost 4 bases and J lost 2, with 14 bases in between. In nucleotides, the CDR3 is TGTGCCAGCAGCCCCGGAGCGGGGGGCAACACTGAAGCTTTCTTT. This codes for CASSPGAGGNTEAFF.